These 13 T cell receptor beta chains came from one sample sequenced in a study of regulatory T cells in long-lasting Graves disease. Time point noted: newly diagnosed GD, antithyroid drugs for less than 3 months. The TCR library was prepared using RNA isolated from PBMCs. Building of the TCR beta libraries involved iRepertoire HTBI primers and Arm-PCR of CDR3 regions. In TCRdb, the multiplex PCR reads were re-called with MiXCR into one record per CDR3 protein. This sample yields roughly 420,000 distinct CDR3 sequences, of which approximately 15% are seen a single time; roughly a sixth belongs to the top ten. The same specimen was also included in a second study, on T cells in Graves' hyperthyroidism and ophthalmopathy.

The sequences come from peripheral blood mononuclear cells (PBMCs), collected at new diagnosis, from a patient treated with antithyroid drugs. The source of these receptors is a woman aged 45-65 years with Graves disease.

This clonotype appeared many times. CDR3 in amino acids: CASSEQGENGYTF. The CDR3 DNA sequence: TGTGCCAGCAGTGAACAGGGGGAAAATGGCTACACCTTC. This chain links TRBV2 with TRBJ1-2; 7 bases match TRBD1. The V and J ends lost 2 bases and 6 bases, in that order; junction bases with no gene match: 3. The CDR3 covers 13 residues. Germline assignment: CDR1 SNHLY and CDR2 FYNNEI.

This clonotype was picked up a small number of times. Here the CDR3 reads CASRTTGSYEQYF. CDR3 DNA sequence: TGTGCCAGCAGAACTACAGGCTCCTACGAGCAGTACTTC. The chain couples TRBV28 to TRBJ2-7, with D perhaps matching TRBD1 (5 bases). The V end was cut by 6 bases, the J end by 0 bases, with 9 bases between. Germline CDR1 is MDHEN and CDR2 is SYDVKM. The CDR3 runs 13 residues.

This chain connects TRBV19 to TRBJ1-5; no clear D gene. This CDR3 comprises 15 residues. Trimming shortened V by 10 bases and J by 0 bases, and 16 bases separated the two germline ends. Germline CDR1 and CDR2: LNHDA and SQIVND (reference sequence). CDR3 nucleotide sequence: TGTGCCACCACCAGGACGGCGGATAGCAATCAGCCCCAGCATTTT. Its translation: CATTRTADSNQPQHF. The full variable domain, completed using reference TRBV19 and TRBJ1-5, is DGGITQSPKYLFRKEGQNVTLSCEQNLNHDAMYWYRQDPGQGLRLIYYSQIVNDFQKGDIAEGYSVSREKKESFPLTVTSAQKNPTAFYLCATTRTADSNQPQHFGDGTRLSIL.

CDR3: CASSSSPERVTYEQYF. CDR3 nucleotide sequence: TGTGCCAGCAGCTCCTCCCCGGAGCGGGTTACCTACGAGCAGTACTTC. This chain uses TRBV7-8 with TRBJ2-7; D is possibly TRBD2 (6 bases). V lost 4 bases to trimming and J lost 2 bases, with 18 bases between them. Germline V lookup: CDR1 SGHVS, CDR2 FQNEAQ. This CDR3 region has 16 residues.

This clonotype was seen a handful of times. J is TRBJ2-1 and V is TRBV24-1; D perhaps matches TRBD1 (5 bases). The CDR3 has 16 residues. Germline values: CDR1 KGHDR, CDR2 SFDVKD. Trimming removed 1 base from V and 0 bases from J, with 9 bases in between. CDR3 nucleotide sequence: TGTGCCACCAGTGATTTAAAGGGGTACTCCTACAATGAGCAGTTCTTC. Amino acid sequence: CATSDLKGYSYNEQFF.

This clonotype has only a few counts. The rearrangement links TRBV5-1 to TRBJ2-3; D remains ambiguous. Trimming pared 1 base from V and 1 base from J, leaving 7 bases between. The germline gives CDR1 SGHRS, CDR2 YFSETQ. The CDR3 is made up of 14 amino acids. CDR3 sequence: CASSLYSGTDTQYF. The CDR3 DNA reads TGCGCCAGCAGCTTGTACAGCGGCACAGATACGCAGTATTTT.

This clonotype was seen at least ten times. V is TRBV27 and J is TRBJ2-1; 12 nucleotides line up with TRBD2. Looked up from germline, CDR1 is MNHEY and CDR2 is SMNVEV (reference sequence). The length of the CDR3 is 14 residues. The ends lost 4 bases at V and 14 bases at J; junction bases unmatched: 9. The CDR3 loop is CASSSGTSGRWEFF. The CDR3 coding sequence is TGTGCCAGCAGTTCCGGGACTAGCGGGCGGTGGGAGTTCTTC.

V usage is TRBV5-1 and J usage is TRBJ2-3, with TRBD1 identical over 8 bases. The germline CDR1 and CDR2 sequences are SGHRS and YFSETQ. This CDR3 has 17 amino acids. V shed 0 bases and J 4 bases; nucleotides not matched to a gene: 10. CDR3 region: CASSLEGGQGYSDTQYF. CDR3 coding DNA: TGCGCCAGCAGCTTGGAGGGAGGACAGGGATATTCAGATACGCAGTATTTT.

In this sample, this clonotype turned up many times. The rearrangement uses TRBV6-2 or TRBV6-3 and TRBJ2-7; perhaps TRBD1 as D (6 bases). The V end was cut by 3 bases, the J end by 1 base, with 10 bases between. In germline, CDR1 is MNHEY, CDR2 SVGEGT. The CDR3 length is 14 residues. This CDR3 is CASSYYRESYEQYF. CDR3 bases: TGTGCCAGCAGTTATTACAGGGAGTCCTACGAGCAGTACTTC.

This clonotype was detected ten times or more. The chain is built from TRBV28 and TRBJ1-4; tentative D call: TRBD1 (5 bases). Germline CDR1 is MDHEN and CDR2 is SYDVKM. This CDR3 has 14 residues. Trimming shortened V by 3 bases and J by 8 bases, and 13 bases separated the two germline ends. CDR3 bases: TGTGCCAGCAGTTTGGGGGTGAGAAGAGAAAAACTGTTTTTT. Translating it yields CASSLGVRREKLFF.

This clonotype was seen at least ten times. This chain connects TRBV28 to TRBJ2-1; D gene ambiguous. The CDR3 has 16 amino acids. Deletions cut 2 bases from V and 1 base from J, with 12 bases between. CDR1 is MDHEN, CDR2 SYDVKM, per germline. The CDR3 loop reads CASSLPPSWSYNEQFF. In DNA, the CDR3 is TGTGCCAGCAGTTTACCCCCCTCGTGGTCCTACAATGAGCAGTTCTTC.

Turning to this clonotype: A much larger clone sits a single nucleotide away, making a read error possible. CDR3 residues: CSADPGSNTGAFF. The CDR3 nucleotides are TGCAGTGCCGACCCGGGGTCTAACACTGGAGCTTTCTTT. This chain uses TRBV20-1 with TRBJ1-1; D call uncertain. Germline V gene sequence: CDR1 DFQATT, CDR2 SNEGSKA (reference sequence). This CDR3 has 13 amino acids.

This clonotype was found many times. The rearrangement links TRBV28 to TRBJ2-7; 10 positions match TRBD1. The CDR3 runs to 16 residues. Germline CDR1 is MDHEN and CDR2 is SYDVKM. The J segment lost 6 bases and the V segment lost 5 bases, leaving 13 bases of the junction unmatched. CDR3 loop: CASSRPSGQGNSEQYF. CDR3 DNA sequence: TGTGCCAGCAGTCGCCCATCGGGACAGGGGAATAGCGAGCAGTACTTC. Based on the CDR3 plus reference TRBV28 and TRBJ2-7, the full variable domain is DVKVTQSSRYLVKRTGEKVFLECVQDMDHENMFWYRQDPGLGLRLIYFSYDVKMKEKGDIPEGYSVSREKKERFSLILESASTNQTSMYLCASSRPSGQGNSEQYFGPGTRLTVT.